This T cell receptor (beta chain) emerged from a study of blood T cells in healthy people across ages. For the second PCR, which ran for roughly 6 to 12 cycles, a sample-barcoded 5' primer and a J-beta primer mix were used. TCRdb re-called the 5' RACE reads through MiXCR, storing one row per CDR3 protein. The repertoire holds about 1.4 million distinct CDR3 sequences, with approximately 59% as singletons. Trimming removed 6 bases from V and 0 bases from J, with 11 bases in between. This CDR3 has 15 amino acids. The TCR was taken from a man younger than 30 in good health. The sample comprised blood. The J gene is TRBJ2-2, the V gene TRBV12-3 or TRBV12-4; D gene uncertain. The CDR3 DNA reads TGTGCCAGCAGGGCCCGACTTGCGAACACCGGGGAGCTGTTTTTT. It yields the protein CASRARLANTGELFF.